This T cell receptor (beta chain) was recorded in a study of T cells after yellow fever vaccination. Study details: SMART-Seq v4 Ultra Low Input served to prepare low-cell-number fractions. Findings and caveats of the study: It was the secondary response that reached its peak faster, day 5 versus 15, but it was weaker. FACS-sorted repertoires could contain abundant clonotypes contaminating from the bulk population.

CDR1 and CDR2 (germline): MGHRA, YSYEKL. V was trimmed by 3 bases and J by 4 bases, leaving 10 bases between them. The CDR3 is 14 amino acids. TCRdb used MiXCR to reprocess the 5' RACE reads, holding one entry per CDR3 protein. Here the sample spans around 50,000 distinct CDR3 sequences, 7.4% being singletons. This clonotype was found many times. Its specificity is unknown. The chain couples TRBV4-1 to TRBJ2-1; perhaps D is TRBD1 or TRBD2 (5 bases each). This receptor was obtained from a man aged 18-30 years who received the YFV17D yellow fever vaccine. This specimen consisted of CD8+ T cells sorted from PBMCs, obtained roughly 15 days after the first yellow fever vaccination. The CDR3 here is CASSQGDRYNEQFF. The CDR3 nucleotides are TGCGCCAGCAGCCAGGGAGACAGATACAATGAGCAGTTCTTC.